This TCR beta chain was sequenced during a study of PD-L1 blockade in urothelial cancer. The germline V gene has CDR1 LNHDA and CDR2 SQIVND (reference sequence). The V and J ends lost 8 bases and 10 bases respectively, with 8 bases between them. This CDR3 is built from 9 residues. Some clones are missing from TCRdb's copy, which holds only in-frame ones; the method was immunoSEQ multiplex PCR. This table holds just under 40,000 clones, more than 85% found once. This clone was picked up a small number of times. The sequence derives from a man aged 60 to 69 with urothelial cancer. The sequenced sample was PBMCs, obtained around atezolizumab (anti-PD-L1) treatment. V and J are TRBV19 and TRBJ1-1, with D unresolved. In nucleotides, the CDR3 is TGTGCCAGTGGGGAGCGAGCTTTCTTT. Amino acid sequence: CASGERAFF.